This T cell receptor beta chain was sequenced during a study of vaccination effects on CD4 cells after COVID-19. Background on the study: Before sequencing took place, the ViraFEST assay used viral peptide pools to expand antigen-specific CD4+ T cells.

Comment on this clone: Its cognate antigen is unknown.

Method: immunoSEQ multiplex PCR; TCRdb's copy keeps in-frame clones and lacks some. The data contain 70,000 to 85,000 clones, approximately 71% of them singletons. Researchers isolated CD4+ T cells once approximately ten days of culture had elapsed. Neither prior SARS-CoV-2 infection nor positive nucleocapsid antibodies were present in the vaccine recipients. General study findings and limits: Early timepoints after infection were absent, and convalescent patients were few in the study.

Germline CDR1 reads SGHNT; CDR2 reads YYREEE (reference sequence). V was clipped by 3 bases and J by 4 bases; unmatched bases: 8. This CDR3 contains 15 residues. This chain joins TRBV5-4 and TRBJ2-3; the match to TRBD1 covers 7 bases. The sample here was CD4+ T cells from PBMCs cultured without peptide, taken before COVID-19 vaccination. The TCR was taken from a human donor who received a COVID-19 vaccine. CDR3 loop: CASSSPRGQPDTQYF. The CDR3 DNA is TGTGCCAGCAGCTCCCCCAGGGGACAGCCAGATACGCAGTATTTT.